Described below is a single TCR beta chain sequence and its context. The CDR3 loop spans 13 amino acids. Per the germline V gene, CDR1 is SEHNR and CDR2 is FQNEAQ (reference sequence). Trimming stripped 5 bases from V and 3 bases from J, with 10 bases between. The sample belongs to a study of blood T cell repertoires in COVID-19. As for the study in general: The analysed material was cDNA or gDNA that came from T cells, B-cell-depleted T cells, or PBMCs.

Produced via immunoSEQ multiplex PCR; TCRdb's table is partial and in-frame only. The table has 100,000 or so clones, 75% to 95% seen once. The clonotype comes from a woman aged 50 to 60 in a cohort sampled during active COVID-19. Material for sequencing was peripheral blood. The chain joins TRBV7-9 to TRBJ1-2; D is unclear. DNA of the CDR3: TGTGCCAGCAGCGACACGGGAGACTATGGCTACACCTTC. Protein product: CASSDTGDYGYTF.